The source of this TCR beta chain is a study of blood T cell repertoires in COVID-19. Study-wide context: Some COVID-19 samples were acute and others convalescent; all came from the United States, Italy and Spain.

Data came from immunoSEQ multiplex PCR; TCRdb stores just in-frame clones and leaves some out. The table shows about 140,000 clones, with roughly 81% occurring only once. This clone showed up just once. Enrollees, about 18 to 95 years old, lived in about two dozen US areas. V lost 2 bases and J lost 3, with 12 bases in between. This CDR3 has 15 residues. Per the germline V gene, CDR1 is SGHNT and CDR2 is YYREEE (reference sequence). Sequences were obtained from PBMCs or T cells enriched from blood (not recorded which). This receptor was obtained from a woman aged 45 to 65 with acute COVID-19. The chain combines TRBV5-4 with TRBJ1-5; D is perhaps TRBD1 (5 bases). The CDR3 nucleotides are TGTGCCAGCAGCTTAGGGGCCAGCATCAATCAGCCCCAGCATTTT. This sequence encodes CASSLGASINQPQHF. Together with reference TRBV5-4 and TRBJ1-5, the CDR3 gives the full variable domain: ETGVTQSPTHLIKTRGQQVTLRCSSQSGHNTVSWYQQALGQGPQFIFQYYREEENGRGNFPPRFSGLQFPNYSSELNVNALELDDSALYLCASSLGASINQPQHFGDGTRLSIL.